The rows below give T cell receptor beta chains drawn from one sample of a study of cytotoxic CD8 clonotypes in ibrutinib-treated CLL. The protocol was immunoSEQ multiplex PCR, while the TCRdb copy is restricted to in-frame clones and leaves out a portion. The sample comprises approximately 300,000 clones, roughly 85% of which are singletons, and 6.5% to 8% rests with the top ten. The material sequenced was PBMCs, taken before ibrutinib treatment. Receptors were obtained from a human donor with chronic lymphocytic leukemia. Each CDR3 is given with its conserved first and last residue. D genes are given only for firm matches. The size field is filled for only some rows; it gives once, few, many or a size class.

J	V	D	size	DNA	CDR3
TRBJ2-7	TRBV6-6	TRBD2	NA	TGTGCCAACAAAGGACTAGCGGGAGATTTGGAGCAGTACTTC	CANKGLAGDLEQYF
TRBJ1-1	TRBV29-1	NA	NA	TGCAGCGTAGACGACGGGAACACTGAAGCTTTCTTT	CSVDDGNTEAFF
TRBJ2-2	TRBV9	NA	NA	TGTGCCAGCAGCGTAGTCCAGAACACCGGGGAGCTGTTTTTT	CASSVVQNTGELFF
TRBJ2-1	TRBV5-4	NA	NA	TGTGCCAGCAGCAGCTGGCACTTAACAGACAATGAGCAGTTCTTC	CASSSWHLTDNEQFF
TRBJ1-2	TRBV4-3	NA	NA	TGCGCCAGCAGCCTATTCGCGGGGATAAACTATGGCTACACCTTC	CASSLFAGINYGYTF
TRBJ2-3	TRBV6-6	NA	once	TGTGCCAGCACCCTAGGGGATACGCAGTATTTT	CASTLGDTQYF
TRBJ2-1	TRBV19	NA	NA	TGTGCCAGTAGTATGAGGCTTGGCGGAGGAAACAATGAGCAGTTCTTC	CASSMRLGGGNNEQFF
TRBJ2-4	TRBV28	TRBD2	NA	TGTGCCAGCAGGCCCCCGGGACAGCCGGGACTAGCGGGCGGGGACATTCAGTACTTC	CASRPPGQPGLAGGDIQYF
TRBJ1-5	TRBV19	NA	NA	TGTGCCAGTAGTATGGAAGGGGCCCGATTGGATCAGCCCCAGCATTTT	CASSMEGARLDQPQHF
TRBJ1-2	TRBV27	NA	NA	TGTGCCAGCAGTTTATTGGGGGGCGGCTACACCTTC	CASSLLGGGYTF
TRBJ2-7	TRBV7-2	TRBD2	NA	TGTGCCAGCAGCCCCACTAGCGGGCTAACCTACGAGCAGTACTTC	CASSPTSGLTYEQYF
TRBJ2-7	TRBV4-3	NA	NA	TGCGCCAGCAGCCGTACATACTCGACTAGCTCCTACGAGCAGTACTTC	CASSRTYSTSSYEQYF
TRBJ2-2	TRBV21-1	NA	NA	TGTGCCAGGAAGTTGGGACAGTCGAACACCGGGGAGCTGTTTTTT	CARKLGQSNTGELFF
TRBJ2-2	TRBV2	NA	NA	TGTGCCAGCAGTGAAATGAGACAACAGGTTACCGGGGAGCTGTTTTTT	CASSEMRQQVTGELFF
TRBJ1-2	TRBV7-3	TRBD1	NA	TGTGCCAGCAGCCCCAGGACAGGGGCAGATGGCTACACCTTC	CASSPRTGADGYTF
TRBJ2-5	TRBV10-3	NA	NA	TGTGCCATCAGTGAGTCTGGTCGAGAGACCCAGTACTTC	CAISESGRETQYF
TRBJ2-5	TRBV11-3	NA	NA	TGTGCCAGCAGCTTACGGAGGGGGGAAGAGACCCAGTACTTC	CASSLRRGEETQYF
TRBJ1-2	TRBV12-5	NA	NA	TGTGCTAGTGGTTTGGTATCACCTCCGGGGGCCGGCTATGGCTACACCTTC	CASGLVSPPGAGYGYTF
TRBJ2-1	TRBV7-2	TRBD2	NA	TGTGCCAGCAGCTTAAATGGGGCGGGAGGGCCCTCGAATGAGCAGTTCTTC	CASSLNGAGGPSNEQFF
TRBJ1-1	TRBV28	TRBD1	NA	TGTGCCAGCTCCACAGGGGTCACTGAAGCTTTCTTT	CASSTGVTEAFF
TRBJ2-7	TRBV5-4	NA	NA	TGTGCCAGCAGCTTGGACAGGCTCTACGAGCAGTACTTC	CASSLDRLYEQYF
TRBJ1-5	TRBV2	NA	NA	TGTGCCAGCAGTCCGGATTATCAGCCCCAGCATTTT	CASSPDYQPQHF
TRBJ1-4	TRBV5-4	NA	few	TGTGCCAGCAGCACCGGGAACACCGGGGGAGAAAAACTGTTTTTT	CASSTGNTGGEKLFF
TRBJ2-3	TRBV18	NA	NA	TGTGCCAGCTCACCAGGGGCTCCAGGCCAGGGAGATACGCAGTATTTT	CASSPGAPGQGDTQYF
TRBJ1-3	TRBV5-4	NA	NA	TGTGCCAGCAGTCTAGACTTCTCTGGAAACACCATATATTTT	CASSLDFSGNTIYF
TRBJ2-3	TRBV10-3	TRBD2	NA	TGTGCCATCAGTGACCCCGGGAGGACCACAGATACGCAGTATTTT	CAISDPGRTTDTQYF
TRBJ2-7	TRBV10-3	TRBD2	NA	TGTGCCATCAGTGCAAGCGGGACCCTTTTCGAGCAGTACTTC	CAISASGTLFEQYF
TRBJ1-4	TRBV5-1	NA	NA	TGCGCCAGCAACCCTCTGGGAACTAATGAAAAACTGTTTTTT	CASNPLGTNEKLFF
TRBJ2-5	TRBV7-8	NA	NA	TGTGCCAGCAGCTTAGCTGGGGGTTTAGGGCGGGAGACCCAGTACTTC	CASSLAGGLGRETQYF
TRBJ2-7	TRBV27	NA	NA	TGTGCCAGCAGTTCCGGACGGACCAACTACGAGCAGTACTTC	CASSSGRTNYEQYF
TRBJ1-5	TRBV30	NA	few	TGTGCCTGGAGTGTAACGGGGGACGGACAGCCCCAGCATTTT	CAWSVTGDGQPQHF
TRBJ2-7	TRBV5-5	TRBD2	NA	TGTGCCAGCAGCCCTAGCGGGCACTCCTACGAGCAGTACTTC	CASSPSGHSYEQYF
TRBJ2-7	TRBV28	TRBD2	NA	TGTGCCAGCAGTCCTAGCGGGAGCTCCTACGAGCAGTACTTC	CASSPSGSSYEQYF
TRBJ2-3	TRBV9	NA	NA	TGTGCCAGCAGCGTATCGGGGAGCGCCGCCACAGATACGCAGTATTTT	CASSVSGSAATDTQYF
TRBJ2-1	TRBV10-2	NA	NA	TGCGCCAGCAGTGACAATGAGCAGTTCTTC	CASSDNEQFF
TRBJ1-1	TRBV2	NA	NA	TGTGCCAGCAGTGAATCCCACACCTCTGAAGCTTTCTTT	CASSESHTSEAFF
TRBJ2-7	TRBV5-5	TRBD1	NA	TGTGCCAGCAGCTGGGGGACAGGGGGCGACAACTTC	CASSWGTGGDNF
TRBJ2-2	TRBV29-1	TRBD2	NA	TGCAGCGTTGTCCGTGGGGGACTAGCGGGAGCCAACACCGGGGAGCTGTTTTTT	CSVVRGGLAGANTGELFF
TRBJ2-4	TRBV11-2	NA	NA	TGTGCCAGCAGCTTAGAACTGGTGACTGTAGCCAAAAACATTCAGTACTTC	CASSLELVTVAKNIQYF
TRBJ1-2	TRBV27	TRBD1	NA	TGTGCCAGCAGTTTATCTGTACAGGGGGCCTATGGCTACACCTTC	CASSLSVQGAYGYTF
TRBJ2-1	TRBV9	TRBD2	NA	TGTGCCAGCAGCCCACATCCTAGCGGCTCCTACAATGAGCAGTTCTTC	CASSPHPSGSYNEQFF
TRBJ2-7	TRBV4-1	NA	NA	TGCGCCAGCAGCCAGGGAGACAGACTGAGCTCCTACGAGCAGTACTTC	CASSQGDRLSSYEQYF
TRBJ1-1	TRBV19	NA	NA	TGTGCCAGTAGTATACAGTGGGAAGGCGGCACTGAAGCTTTCTTT	CASSIQWEGGTEAFF
TRBJ2-7	TRBV7-9	TRBD2	once	TGTGCCAGCAAGCTAGCGGGAGTGGGTGAGCAGTACTTC	CASKLAGVGEQYF
TRBJ2-2	TRBV11-3	NA	NA	TGTGCCAGCAGCTTGGTAGCGGACACCGGGGAGCTGTTTTTT	CASSLVADTGELFF
TRBJ2-7	TRBV11-3	NA	NA	TGTGCCAGCAGCCCGGGACCAAACTTCTACGAGCAGTACTTC	CASSPGPNFYEQYF
TRBJ1-3	TRBV19	TRBD1	NA	TGTGCCAGTAGTAATACAGGGGCTGGAAACACCATATATTTT	CASSNTGAGNTIYF
TRBJ2-4	TRBV7-9	NA	few	TGTGCCAGCAGCGCACCTTCCGAGGGGGGTCTGAACATTCAGTACTTC	CASSAPSEGGLNIQYF
TRBJ1-5	TRBV11-3	NA	NA	TGTGCCAGCAGCTCCCGTTCTCGGGGCAATCAGCCCCAGCATTTT	CASSSRSRGNQPQHF
TRBJ2-7	TRBV7-9	TRBD2	NA	TGTGCCAGCAGCTACCCCACTAGCGGGATGGCCTACGAGCAGTACTTC	CASSYPTSGMAYEQYF
TRBJ1-5	TRBV4-1	NA	NA	TGCGCCAGCAGCAACTGGGCCAGCAATCAGCCCCAGCATTTT	CASSNWASNQPQHF
TRBJ1-2	TRBV4-3	NA	NA	TGCGCCAGCAGCCAAGATCGCTTACGGGGGCACTATGGCTACACCTTC	CASSQDRLRGHYGYTF
TRBJ2-7	TRBV19	NA	NA	TGTGCCAGTAGTGGGCGGACAACCTACGAGCAGTACTTC	CASSGRTTYEQYF
TRBJ2-6	TRBV10-3	NA	NA	TGTGCCATCAGCCTCTCCGCCCGGGCTGGGGCCAACGTCCTGACTTTC	CAISLSARAGANVLTF
TRBJ2-5	TRBV11-3	TRBD1	NA	TGTGCCAGCAGATACCAGGACAGGGGGCGGGGAGAGACCCAGTACTTC	CASRYQDRGRGETQYF
TRBJ1-5	TRBV2	NA	NA	TGTGCCAGCAGGGCCGGGAGGGGGGCAGAATATAGCAATCAGCCCCAGCATTTT	CASRAGRGAEYSNQPQHF
TRBJ1-1	TRBV27	TRBD1	NA	TGTGCCAGTCGCATCACAGGGGACCCTGAAGCTTTCTTT	CASRITGDPEAFF
TRBJ2-2	TRBV9	TRBD2	NA	TGTGCCAGCAGCACCCTAGCGGGAGGGTACACCGGGGAGCTGTTTTTT	CASSTLAGGYTGELFF
TRBJ1-1	TRBV7-6	TRBD1	NA	TGTGCCAGCAGCTTATTAGGCAGGGGGATTCACACTGAAGCTTTCTTT	CASSLLGRGIHTEAFF
TRBJ2-7	TRBV10-1	NA	NA	TGCGCCAGCAGTGAGTCAGGTCTTTACGAGCAGTACTTC	CASSESGLYEQYF